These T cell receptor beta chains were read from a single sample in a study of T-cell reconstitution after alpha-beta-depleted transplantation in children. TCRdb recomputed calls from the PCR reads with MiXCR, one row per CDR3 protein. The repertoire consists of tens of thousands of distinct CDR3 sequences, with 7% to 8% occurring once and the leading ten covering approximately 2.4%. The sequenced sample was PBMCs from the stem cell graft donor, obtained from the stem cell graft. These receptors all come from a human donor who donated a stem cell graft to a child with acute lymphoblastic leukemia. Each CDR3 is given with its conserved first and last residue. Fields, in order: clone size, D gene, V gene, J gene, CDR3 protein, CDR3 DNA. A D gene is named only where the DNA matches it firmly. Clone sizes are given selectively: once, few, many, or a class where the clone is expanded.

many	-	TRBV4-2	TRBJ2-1	CASSQEGARSYNEQFF	TGTGCCAGCAGCCAAGAGGGGGCGAGGTCCTACAATGAGCAGTTCTTC
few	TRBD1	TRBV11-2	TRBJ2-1	CASSFDRADEQFF	TGTGCCAGCAGCTTTGACAGGGCGGATGAGCAGTTCTTC
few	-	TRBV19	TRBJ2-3	CASSIPSGTDTQYF	TGTGCCAGTAGTATACCCAGCGGCACAGATACGCAGTATTTT
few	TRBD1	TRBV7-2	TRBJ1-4	CASSHDRDNEKLFF	TGTGCCAGCAGCCATGACAGGGATAATGAAAAACTGTTTTTT
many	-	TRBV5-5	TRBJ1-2	CASSLATGGKGGYTF	TGTGCCAGCAGCTTGGCCACAGGCGGAAAAGGTGGCTACACCTTC
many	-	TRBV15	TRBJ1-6	CATSRDFTWGTPLHF	TGTGCCACCAGCAGAGATTTTACCTGGGGAACACCCCTCCACTTT
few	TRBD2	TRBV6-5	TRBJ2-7	CASSYMGGGTYEQYF	TGTGCCAGCAGTTACATGGGCGGGGGAACCTACGAGCAGTACTTC
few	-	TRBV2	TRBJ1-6	CASSETPPPSPLHF	TGTGCCAGCAGTGAAACCCCTCCCCCATCACCCCTCCACTTT
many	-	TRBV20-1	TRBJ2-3	CSNRQDPITDTQYF	TGCAGTAATCGACAGGACCCCATCACAGATACGCAGTATTTT
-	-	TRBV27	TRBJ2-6	CASSPLVRSGANVLTF	TGTGCCAGCAGTCCACTGGTGAGATCTGGGGCCAACGTCCTGACTTTC
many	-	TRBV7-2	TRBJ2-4	CASSSSFGVGPNIQYF	TGTGCCAGCAGCTCTTCTTTTGGGGTAGGGCCTAACATTCAGTACTTC